This TCR beta chain was sequenced for a study of T cell repertoires in aging, cancer and after chemotherapy. Rearranged V-D-J TRB sequences were amplified with a mixed TRB-A/B primer pool. TCRdb re-analysed the multiplex PCR reads in MiXCR, keeping a single row per CDR3 protein. The sample holds roughly 8,600 distinct CDR3 sequences; around 25% are singletons and the top ten take less than 3.5%. Trimming took 5 bases from V and 1 from J, leaving 8 bases between them. The CDR3 is 13 residues long. Germline V gene lookup returns CDR1 SGHAT and CDR2 FQNNGV. Amplification of TCR beta used genomic DNA extracted from peripheral blood.

The specimen sequenced was blood. V is TRBV11-2 and J is TRBJ1-1; D not certain. This receptor was identified in a human donor with a blood cancer. CDR3 amino acids: CASSIAANTEAFF. In DNA form, the CDR3 reads TGTGCCAGCAGCATTGCAGCGAACACTGAAGCTTTCTTT.